This TCR beta chain was retrieved from a study of patients and donors after allogeneic stem cell transplantation. One entry per CDR3 protein results from TCRdb running MiXCR on the RT-PCR reads. The repertoire includes about 160,000 distinct CDR3 sequences, approximately 24% of them detected once, and roughly a quarter sits in the top ten. The receptor was isolated from a human donor who was either an allogeneic HSCT recipient or a stem cell or donor lymphocyte infusion donor (not recorded which). It is not recorded whose cells these are; they may come from a transplant donor. Source material: blood, either unsorted or a sorted T cell fraction (not recorded which).

The CDR3 nucleotides are TGTGCCAGCAGCTTAGTTTACAGCACAGATACGCAGTATTTT. It yields the protein CASSLVYSTDTQYF. The J gene is TRBJ2-3, the V gene TRBV7-2; D is uncertain. Germline V gene sequence: CDR1 SGHTA, CDR2 FQGNSA. The V end lost 1 base, the J end lost 0 bases, and 5 bases lay between the germline ends. The CDR3 loop spans 14 amino acids.